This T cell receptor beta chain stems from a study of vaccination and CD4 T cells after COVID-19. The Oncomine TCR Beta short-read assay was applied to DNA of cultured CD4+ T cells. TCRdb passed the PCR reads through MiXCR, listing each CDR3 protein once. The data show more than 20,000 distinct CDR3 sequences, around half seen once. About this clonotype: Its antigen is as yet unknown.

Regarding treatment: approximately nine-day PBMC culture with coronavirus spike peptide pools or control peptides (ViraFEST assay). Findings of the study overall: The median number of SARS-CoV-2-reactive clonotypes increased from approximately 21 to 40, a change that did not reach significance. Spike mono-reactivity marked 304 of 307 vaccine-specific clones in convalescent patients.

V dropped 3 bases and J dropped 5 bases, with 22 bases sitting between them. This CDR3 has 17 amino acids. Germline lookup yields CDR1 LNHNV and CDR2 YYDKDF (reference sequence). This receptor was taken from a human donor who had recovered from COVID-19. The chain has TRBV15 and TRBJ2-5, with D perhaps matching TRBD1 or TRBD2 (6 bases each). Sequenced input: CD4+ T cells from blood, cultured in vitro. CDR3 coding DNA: TGTGCCACCAGCAGGGAGGGGGACAACCATCCTTGGGAGACCCAGTACTTC. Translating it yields CATSREGDNHPWETQYF. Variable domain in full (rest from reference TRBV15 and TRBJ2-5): DAMVIQNPRYQVTQFGKPVTLSCSQTLNHNVMYWYQQKSSQAPKLLFHYYDKDFNNEADTPDNFQSRRPNTSFCFLDIRSPGLGDTAMYLCATSREGDNHPWETQYFGPGTRLLVL.